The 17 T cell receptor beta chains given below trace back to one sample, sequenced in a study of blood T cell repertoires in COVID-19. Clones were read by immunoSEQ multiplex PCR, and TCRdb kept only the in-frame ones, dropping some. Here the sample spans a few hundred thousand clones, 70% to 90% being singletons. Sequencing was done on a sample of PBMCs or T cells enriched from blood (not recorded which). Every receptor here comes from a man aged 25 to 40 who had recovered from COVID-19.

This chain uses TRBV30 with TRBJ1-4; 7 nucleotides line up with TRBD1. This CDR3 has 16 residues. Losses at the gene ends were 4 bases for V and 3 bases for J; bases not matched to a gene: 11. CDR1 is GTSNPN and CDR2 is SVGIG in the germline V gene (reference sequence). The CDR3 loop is CAWTARGGAPNEKLFF. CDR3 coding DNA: TGTGCCTGGACCGCGAGAGGGGGCGCGCCTAATGAAAAACTGTTTTTT.

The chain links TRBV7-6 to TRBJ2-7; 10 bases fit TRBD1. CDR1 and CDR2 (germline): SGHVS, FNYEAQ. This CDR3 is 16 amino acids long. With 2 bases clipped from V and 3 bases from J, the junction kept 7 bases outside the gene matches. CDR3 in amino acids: CASSLSPGQGYYEQYF. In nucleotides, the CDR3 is TGTGCCAGCAGCTTAAGCCCGGGACAGGGGTACTACGAGCAGTACTTC.

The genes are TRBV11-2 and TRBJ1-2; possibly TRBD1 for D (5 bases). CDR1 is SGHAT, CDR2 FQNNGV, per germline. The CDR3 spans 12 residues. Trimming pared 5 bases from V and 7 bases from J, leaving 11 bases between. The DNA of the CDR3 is TGTGCCAGCAGCGAAGACAGACCTGGCTACACCTTC. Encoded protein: CASSEDRPGYTF.

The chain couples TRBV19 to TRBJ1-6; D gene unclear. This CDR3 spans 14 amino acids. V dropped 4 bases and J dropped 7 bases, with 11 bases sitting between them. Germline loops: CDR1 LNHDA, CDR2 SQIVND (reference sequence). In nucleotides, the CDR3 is TGTGCCAGTAGTAAAGCTACCGGGAATTCACCCCTCCACTTT. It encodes CASSKATGNSPLHF.

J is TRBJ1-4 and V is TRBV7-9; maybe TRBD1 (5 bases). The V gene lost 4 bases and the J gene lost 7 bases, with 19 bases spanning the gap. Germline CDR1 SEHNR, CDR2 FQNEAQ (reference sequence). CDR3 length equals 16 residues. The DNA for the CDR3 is TGTGCCAGCAGCTCGGACGGACTCGGGAGGGGTGAAAAACTGTTTTTT. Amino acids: CASSSDGLGRGEKLFF.

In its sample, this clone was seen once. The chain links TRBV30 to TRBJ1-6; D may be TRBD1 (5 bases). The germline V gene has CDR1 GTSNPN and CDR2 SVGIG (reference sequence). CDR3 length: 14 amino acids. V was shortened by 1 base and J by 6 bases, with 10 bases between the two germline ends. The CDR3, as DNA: TGTGCCTGGAGTGAGCAGGGCCGTAATTCACCCCTCCACTTT. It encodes CAWSEQGRNSPLHF.

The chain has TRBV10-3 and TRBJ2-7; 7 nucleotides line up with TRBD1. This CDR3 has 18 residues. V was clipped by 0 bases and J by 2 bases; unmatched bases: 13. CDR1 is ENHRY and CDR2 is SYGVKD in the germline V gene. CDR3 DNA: TGTGCCATCAGTGAGTCCGTGACAGGGCGCGATCCCCCCTACGAGCAGTACTTC. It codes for CAISESVTGRDPPYEQYF.

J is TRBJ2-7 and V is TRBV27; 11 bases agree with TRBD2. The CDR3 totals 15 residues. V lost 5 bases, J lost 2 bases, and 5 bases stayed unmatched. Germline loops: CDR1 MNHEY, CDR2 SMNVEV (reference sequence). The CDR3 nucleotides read TGTGCCAGCAGTCCCCTAGCGGGGGGAACCTACGAGCAGTACTTC. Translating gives CASSPLAGGTYEQYF.

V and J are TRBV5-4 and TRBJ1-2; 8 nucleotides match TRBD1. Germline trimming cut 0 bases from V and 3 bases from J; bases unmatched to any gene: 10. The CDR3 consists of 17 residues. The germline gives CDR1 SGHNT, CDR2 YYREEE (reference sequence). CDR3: CASSLVLTGDMDYGYTF. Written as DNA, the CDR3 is TGTGCCAGCAGCTTGGTGTTGACAGGGGACATGGACTATGGCTACACCTTC.

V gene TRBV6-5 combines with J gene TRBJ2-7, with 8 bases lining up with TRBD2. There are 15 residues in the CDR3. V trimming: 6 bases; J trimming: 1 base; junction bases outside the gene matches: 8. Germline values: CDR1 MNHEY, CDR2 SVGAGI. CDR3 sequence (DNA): TGTGCCAGCAGACTCACCGGGACTAGTTCCTACGAGCAGTACTTC. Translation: CASRLTGTSSYEQYF.

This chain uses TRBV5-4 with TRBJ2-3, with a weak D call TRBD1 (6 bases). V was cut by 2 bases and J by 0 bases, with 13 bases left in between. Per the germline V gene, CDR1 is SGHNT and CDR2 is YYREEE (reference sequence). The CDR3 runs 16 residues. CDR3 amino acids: CASSFNRASSTDTQYF. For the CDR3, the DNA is TGTGCCAGCAGCTTTAACAGGGCCTCTAGCACAGATACGCAGTATTTT.

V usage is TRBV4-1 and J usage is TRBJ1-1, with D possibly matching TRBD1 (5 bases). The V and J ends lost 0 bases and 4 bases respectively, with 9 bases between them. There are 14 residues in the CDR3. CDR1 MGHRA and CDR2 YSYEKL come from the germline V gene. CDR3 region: CASSQEGHPTEAFF. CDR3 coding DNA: TGCGCCAGCAGCCAAGAAGGACATCCCACTGAAGCTTTCTTT.

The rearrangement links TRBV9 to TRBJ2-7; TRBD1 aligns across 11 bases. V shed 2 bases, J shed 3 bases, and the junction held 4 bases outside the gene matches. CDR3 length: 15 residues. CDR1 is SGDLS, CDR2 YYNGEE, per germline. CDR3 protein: CASSVTGTGGYEQYF. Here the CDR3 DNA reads TGTGCCAGCAGCGTTACCGGGACAGGGGGCTACGAGCAGTACTTC.

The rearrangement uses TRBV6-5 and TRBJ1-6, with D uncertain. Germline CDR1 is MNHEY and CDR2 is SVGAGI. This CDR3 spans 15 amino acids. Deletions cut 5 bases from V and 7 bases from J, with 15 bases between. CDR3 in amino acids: CASSTSPIRNSPLHF. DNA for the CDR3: TGTGCCAGCAGTACCTCACCCATCAGGAATTCACCCCTCCACTTT.

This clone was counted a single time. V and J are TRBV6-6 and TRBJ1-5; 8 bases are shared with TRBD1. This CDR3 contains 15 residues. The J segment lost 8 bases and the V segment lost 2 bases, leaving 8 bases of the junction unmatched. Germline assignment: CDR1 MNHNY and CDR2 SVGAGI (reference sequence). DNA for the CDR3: TGTGCCAGCAGTTACCCGACAGGGGCAGGAAAGCCCCAGCATTTT. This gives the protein CASSYPTGAGKPQHF.

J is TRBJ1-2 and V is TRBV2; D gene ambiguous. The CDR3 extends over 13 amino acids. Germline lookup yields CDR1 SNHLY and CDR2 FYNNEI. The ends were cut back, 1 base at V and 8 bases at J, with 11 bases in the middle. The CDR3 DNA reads TGTGCCAGCAGTGAAGAAGTTAGAGGGGGCTACACCTTC. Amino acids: CASSEEVRGGYTF.

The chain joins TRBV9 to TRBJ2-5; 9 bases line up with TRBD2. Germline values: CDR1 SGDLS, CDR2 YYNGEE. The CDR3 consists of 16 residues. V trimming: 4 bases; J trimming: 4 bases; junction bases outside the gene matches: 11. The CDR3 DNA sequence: TGTGCCAGCAGCCCCCGTAGGGCGGGGGGGGGAGAGACCCAGTACTTC. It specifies CASSPRRAGGGETQYF.